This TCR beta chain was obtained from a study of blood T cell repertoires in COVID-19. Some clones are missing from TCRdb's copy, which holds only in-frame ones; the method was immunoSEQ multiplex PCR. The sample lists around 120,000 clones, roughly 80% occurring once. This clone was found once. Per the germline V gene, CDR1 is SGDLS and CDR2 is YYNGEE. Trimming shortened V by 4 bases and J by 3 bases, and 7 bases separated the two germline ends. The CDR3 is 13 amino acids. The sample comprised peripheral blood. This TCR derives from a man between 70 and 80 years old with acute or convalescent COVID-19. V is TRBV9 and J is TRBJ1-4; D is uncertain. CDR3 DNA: TGTGCCAGCAGCTTCCGTCCTAATGAAAAACTGTTTTTT. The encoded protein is CASSFRPNEKLFF. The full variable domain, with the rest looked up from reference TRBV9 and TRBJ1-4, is DSGVTQTPKHLITATGQRVTLRCSPRSGDLSVYWYQQSLDQGLQFLIQYYNGEERAKGNILERFSAQQFPDLHSELNLSSLELGDSALYFCASSFRPNEKLFFGSGTQLSVL.